This T cell receptor (beta chain) comes out of a study of T-cell reconstitution after alpha-beta-depleted transplantation in children. Unique molecular identifiers were built into the TCRbeta library. Each CDR3 protein is one row after TCRdb ran MiXCR on the PCR reads. This table holds just under 350,000 distinct CDR3 sequences, around 15% found once. Worth noting for this clonotype: The antigen is unknown.

Study findings and constraints: T-cell numbers and diversity one year post-transplant derived largely from freshly generated T cells. Surviving recipient T cells and intrathymic progenitors accounted for some patients' high TCRbeta diversity at day 60. Reportedly, roughly two months post-transplant, alpha-beta T cells arose from several hundred expanded graft clones.

The CDR3 is made up of 14 amino acids. Germline lookup yields CDR1 DFQATT and CDR2 SNEGSKA (reference sequence). The V end lost 2 bases, the J end lost 1 base, and 6 bases lay between the germline ends. This receptor was obtained from a male patient aged 2 to 10 who had a stem cell transplant for acute lymphoblastic leukemia, so the T cells may come from the graft donor. The sample here was PBMCs, mostly from graft donor cells, taken 360 days after TCRalphabeta/CD19-depleted stem cell transplant. The rearrangement links TRBV20-1 to TRBJ2-6; D is undetermined. The chain's CDR3 is CSARRASGANVLTF. CDR3 coding DNA: TGCAGTGCTAGAAGGGCGTCTGGGGCCAACGTCCTGACTTTC.